This TCR beta chain was captured in a study of T cell responses to AZD1222 COVID-19 vaccine. Study conclusions and caveats: Mostly white British, mostly female donors; authors suggested clonal diversity may be underestimated.

As concerns this clone: Antigen specificity is unknown.

Clones were sequenced by immunoSEQ multiplex PCR, and TCRdb holds only the in-frame ones, with some missing. The table has some 130,000 clones, 88% seen once. This clonotype originated in an adult in good health. Sample: peripheral blood, taken on day 0 of MenACWY control vaccination.

The CDR3 loop is CASSQETVSNEQFF. The CDR3 region has the DNA TGTGCCAGCAGCCAAGAAACAGTGAGCAATGAGCAGTTCTTC. V and J are TRBV4-2 and TRBJ2-1, with D unclear. This CDR3 is 14 amino acids long. Germline V gene lookup returns CDR1 LGHNA and CDR2 YNFKEQ. The ends were cut back, 0 bases at V and 6 bases at J, with 9 bases in the middle.